Sequencing of this T cell receptor (beta chain) was carried out in a study of T-cell reconstitution after alpha-beta-depleted transplantation in children. Preparation of the TCRbeta library used unique molecular identifiers. MiXCR, run by TCRdb on the PCR reads, gives a single entry per CDR3 protein. This table holds about 980,000 distinct CDR3 sequences, around 30% found once. Findings of the study overall: T-cell counts and diversity at one year following transplant were attributed mainly to newly produced T cells.

Looked up from germline, CDR1 is SGHKS and CDR2 is YYEKEE (reference sequence). V dropped 4 bases and J dropped 1; count of bases not matched to a gene: 10. CDR3 length: 17 amino acids. Comments on this clonotype: Antigen unknown.

The origin of this receptor is a boy in the first two years of life who had a stem cell transplant for SCID, so the T cells may come from the graft donor. Sequences were derived from PBMCs, mostly from graft donor cells, sampled 360 days after TCRalphabeta/CD19-depleted stem cell transplant. The J gene is TRBJ2-3, the V gene TRBV5-5; TRBD2 matches at 9 bases. This CDR3 reads CASSPIRSSGGTDTQYF. The CDR3 DNA sequence: TGTGCCAGCAGCCCAATAAGATCTAGCGGGGGCACAGATACGCAGTATTTT.